The 26 T cell receptor beta chains given below trace back to one sample, sequenced in a study of T cell changes during pregnancy in multiple sclerosis. Method: immunoSEQ multiplex PCR; TCRdb's copy keeps in-frame clones and lacks some. The data show 88,000 or so clones, 90% to 95% seen once. The sample in question was peripheral blood, obtained before pregnancy. These receptor sequences come from a female donor with multiple sclerosis, enrolled in a pregnancy study.

The V and J genes are TRBV6-4 and TRBJ2-2, with a weak D call TRBD1 (5 bases). Trimming removed 3 bases at V and 2 bases at J, with 13 bases between. Germline V CDR1 and CDR2: MRHNA, SNTAGT. This CDR3 has 16 residues. CDR3 region: CASSDLPTANTGELFF. In DNA, the CDR3 is TGTGCCAGCAGTGATCTGCCGACAGCTAACACCGGGGAGCTGTTTTTT.

V is TRBV6-1 and J is TRBJ1-2, with a possible D match to TRBD1 (5 bases). The CDR3 is 13 amino acids. Per the germline V gene, CDR1 is MNHNS and CDR2 is SASEGT. V gave up 3 bases and J gave up 4 bases, with 9 bases separating them. CDR3 residues: CASSDSTAYGYTF. DNA of the CDR3: TGTGCCAGCAGTGACTCGACAGCCTATGGCTACACCTTC.

The chain couples TRBV2 to TRBJ2-7; D is unclear. The CDR3 sequence is 13 residues long. The germline CDR1 and CDR2 sequences are SNHLY and FYNNEI. V lost 4 bases to trimming and J lost 1 base, with 8 bases between them. The CDR3 loop is CASSVQDSYEQYF. The DNA for the CDR3 is TGTGCCAGCAGTGTCCAGGATTCCTACGAGCAGTACTTC.

The chain couples TRBV9 to TRBJ2-1; 12 nucleotides match TRBD1. The trim removed 3 bases at V and 7 bases at J, leaving 8 bases unmatched. Germline V lookup: CDR1 SGDLS, CDR2 YYNGEE. CDR3 length equals 16 residues. Here the CDR3 reads CASSAGGDRGRNEQFF. In nucleotides, the CDR3 is TGTGCCAGCAGCGCCGGAGGGGACAGGGGGCGGAATGAGCAGTTCTTC. Drawing the rest from reference TRBV9 and TRBJ2-1, the complete variable domain is DSGVTQTPKHLITATGQRVTLRCSPRSGDLSVYWYQQSLDQGLQFLIQYYNGEERAKGNILERFSAQQFPDLHSELNLSSLELGDSALYFCASSAGGDRGRNEQFFGPGTRLTVL.

V usage is TRBV30 and J usage is TRBJ2-1, with 15 bases identical to TRBD2. The CDR3 contains 17 residues. CDR1 GTSNPN and CDR2 SVGIG come from the germline V gene (reference sequence). J was trimmed by 8 bases and V by 0 bases; bases with no gene match: 8. This chain's CDR3 is CAWSVTGTSGGLDEQFF. The CDR3 DNA is TGTGCCTGGAGTGTAACCGGGACTAGCGGGGGGCTTGATGAGCAGTTCTTC.

This clone occurred once. CDR3 coding DNA: TGTGCCAGCAGCTTAACCTACCCCAATGAGCAGTTCTTC. Protein product: CASSLTYPNEQFF. This sequence joins TRBV7-3 and TRBJ2-1, with no clear D. Germline-derived CDR1 and CDR2 are SGHTA and FQGTGA. V was clipped by 0 bases and J by 6 bases, with 6 bases between them. The CDR3 runs to 13 residues. The entire variable domain, with the rest obtained from reference TRBV7-3 and TRBJ2-1, is as follows: GAGVSQTPSNKVTEKGKYVELRCDPISGHTALYWYRQSLGQGPEFLIYFQGTGAADDSGLPNDRFFAVRPEGSVSTLKIQRTERGDSAVYLCASSLTYPNEQFFGPGTRLTVL.

This chain connects TRBV6-1 to TRBJ1-1; a possible D gene is TRBD1 (5 bases). Between the trimmed V and J ends, which lost 4 bases and 1 base, there was a span of 7 bases. CDR3 length equals 13 residues. Looked up from germline, CDR1 is MNHNS and CDR2 is SASEGT. Here the CDR3 DNA reads TGTGCCAGCAGTGGACAGCCGAACACTGAAGCTTTCTTT. As protein: CASSGQPNTEAFF.

The V gene is TRBV18, the J gene TRBJ1-2; 8 nucleotides match TRBD1. The CDR3 consists of 14 residues. The germline gives CDR1 KGHSH, CDR2 LQKENI. The V gene end was trimmed by 2 bases and the J gene end by 6 bases; junction bases not matched to a gene: 5. This CDR3 is CASSPSRGHNGYTF. The CDR3 DNA reads as TGTGCCAGCTCACCAAGCAGGGGGCATAATGGCTACACCTTC.

The chain couples TRBV30 to TRBJ2-1; unclear D gene. CDR1 is GTSNPN, CDR2 SVGIG, per germline (reference sequence). The CDR3 has 11 residues. Trimming took off 4 bases at V and 6 bases at J, with 7 bases between the two ends. This CDR3 is CAWIPGNEQFF. CDR3 DNA sequence: TGTGCCTGGATACCGGGCAATGAGCAGTTCTTC.

The chain couples TRBV7-2 to TRBJ1-1; 7 bases map to TRBD1. V was pared by 3 bases and J by 2 bases, with 3 bases of the junction left unmatched. Germline V CDR1 and CDR2: SGHTA, FQGNSA. The CDR3 totals 14 residues. The chain's CDR3 is CASSLDRLNTEAFF. The CDR3 nucleotides are TGTGCCAGCAGCTTGGACAGGCTCAACACTGAAGCTTTCTTT.

V is TRBV21-1 and J is TRBJ1-6. TRBV21-1 is assigned pseudogene status. This CDR3 has 13 residues. The CDR3 spells CASSPRGSSPLHF. For the CDR3, the DNA is TGTGCCAGCAGCCCCCGGGGATCTTCACCCCTCCACTTT.

The chain has TRBV27 and TRBJ2-2; 9 bases fit TRBD2. The germline gives CDR1 MNHEY, CDR2 SMNVEV (reference sequence). CDR3 length: 16 amino acids. The V gene end was trimmed by 1 base and the J gene end by 6 bases; junction bases not matched to a gene: 6. This CDR3 is CASSLFRTSVAGELFF. The DNA of the CDR3 is TGTGCCAGCAGTTTATTCCGGACTAGCGTGGCCGGGGAGCTGTTTTTT.

As DNA, the CDR3 is TGTGCCAGCAGTGAACAGGCAGAGCAGTACTTC. It translates to CASSEQAEQYF. The rearrangement uses TRBV2 and TRBJ2-7; D is uncertain. From germline, CDR1 is SNHLY and CDR2 FYNNEI. Trimming pared 2 bases from V and 7 bases from J, leaving 6 bases between. CDR3 size: 11 residues. The whole variable domain, remainder taken from reference TRBV2 and TRBJ2-7, is EPEVTQTPSHQVTQMGQEVILRCVPISNHLYFYWYRQILGQKVEFLVSFYNNEISEKSEIFDDQFSVERPDGSNFTLKIRSTKLEDSAMYFCASSEQAEQYFGPGTRLTVT.

J is TRBJ2-7 and V is TRBV11-2; 7 nucleotides line up with TRBD2. The germline V gene has CDR1 SGHAT and CDR2 FQNNGV. The CDR3 covers 15 residues. The ends lost 7 bases at V and 1 base at J; junction bases unmatched: 10. The CDR3 sequence is CASTWLAGGSYEQYF. The CDR3 coding sequence is TGTGCCAGCACCTGGTTAGCGGGCGGATCCTACGAGCAGTACTTC. Together with reference TRBV11-2 and TRBJ2-7, the CDR3 gives the full variable domain: EAGVAQSPRYKIIEKRQSVAFWCNPISGHATLYWYQQILGQGPKLLIQFQNNGVVDDSQLPKDRFSAERLKGVDSTLKIQPAKLEDSAVYLCASTWLAGGSYEQYFGPGTRLTVT.

The chain employs TRBV5-1 and TRBJ2-3, with 8 bases lining up with TRBD2. With V trimmed by 0 bases and J by 2 bases, 8 bases remained unmatched. Germline-derived CDR1 and CDR2 are SGHRS and YFSETQ. The CDR3 sequence is 17 residues long. The DNA of the CDR3 is TGCGCCAGCAGCTTGGCCGGGGGGGGTACCACCACAGATACGCAGTATTTT. It is translated as CASSLAGGGTTTDTQYF.

The V gene is TRBV29-1, the J gene TRBJ2-7; 7 positions agree with TRBD2. CDR3 length: 14 residues. Trimming at V came to 1 base and at J to 9 bases, leaving 12 bases not matched to a gene. Germline V gives CDR1 SQVTM, CDR2 ANQGSEA. The CDR3 region has the DNA TGCAGCGTTGAAGCCCCGGGGGAGGGGTCGGGGCAGTACTTC. Amino acid sequence: CSVEAPGEGSGQYF.

This chain uses TRBV7-2 with TRBJ2-5; the D gene is possibly TRBD2 (5 bases). The CDR3 contains 13 residues. Per the germline V gene, CDR1 is SGHTA and CDR2 is FQGNSA. Trimming took 5 bases from V and 5 from J, leaving 12 bases between them. CDR3 protein: CASSRAEVETQYF. The CDR3 DNA reads as TGTGCCAGCAGCAGGGCGGAGGTGGAGACCCAGTACTTC.

The chain recombines TRBV2 with TRBJ2-1; 9 nucleotides match TRBD2. V gave up 4 bases and J gave up 1 base; unmatched junction bases: 11. The CDR3 has 18 residues. Germline CDR1 and CDR2: SNHLY and FYNNEI. The CDR3 DNA is TGTGCCAGCAGTGCACAAAGTGGACTAGCGATATCCTACAATGAGCAGTTCTTC. Its translation: CASSAQSGLAISYNEQFF.

V gene TRBV5-6 combines with J gene TRBJ1-4, with D perhaps matching TRBD1 (6 bases). The germline CDR1 and CDR2 sequences are SGHDT and YYEEEE. The V end lost 1 base, the J end lost 7 bases, and 14 bases lay between the germline ends. The CDR3 length is 15 residues. CDR3 region: CASSLRAGAREKLFF. The CDR3 DNA reads as TGTGCCAGCAGCTTGCGGGCAGGGGCACGTGAAAAACTGTTTTTT.

The chain uses TRBV2 and TRBJ1-6; TRBD1 is a possible D gene (6 bases). Trimming removed 9 bases at V and 0 bases at J, with 12 bases between. Germline V gene lookup returns CDR1 SNHLY and CDR2 FYNNEI. The CDR3 spans 15 residues. For the CDR3, the DNA is TGTGCCAGTACAGGGTCAATCTCCTATAATTCACCCCTCCACTTT. Translation: CASTGSISYNSPLHF. Complete variable domain (other parts from reference TRBV2 and TRBJ1-6): EPEVTQTPSHQVTQMGQEVILRCVPISNHLYFYWYRQILGQKVEFLVSFYNNEISEKSEIFDDQFSVERPDGSNFTLKIRSTKLEDSAMYFCASTGSISYNSPLHFGNGTRLTVT.

The chain joins TRBV7-2 to TRBJ2-2; D possibly corresponds to TRBD2 (6 bases). The CDR3 extends over 15 amino acids. The germline V and J ends were trimmed by 5 bases and 0 bases, with 10 bases remaining between them. Germline CDR1 reads SGHTA; CDR2 reads FQGNSA. CDR3: CASSRGTANTGELFF. As DNA, the CDR3 is TGTGCCAGCAGCCGCGGGACTGCGAACACCGGGGAGCTGTTTTTT. Filled out from reference TRBV7-2 and TRBJ2-2, the complete variable domain reads GAGVSQSPSNKVTEKGKDVELRCDPISGHTALYWYRQSLGQGLEFLIYFQGNSAPDKSGLPSDRFSAERTGGSVSTLTIQRTQQEDSAVYLCASSRGTANTGELFFGEGSRLTVL.

The chain links TRBV13 to TRBJ1-1; 8 bases fit TRBD1. Germline values: CDR1 PRHDT, CDR2 FYEKMQ (reference sequence). V dropped 4 bases and J dropped 7; count of bases not matched to a gene: 2. This CDR3 spans 12 amino acids. The CDR3 protein is CASSSGTGEAFF. The CDR3 region has the DNA TGTGCCAGCAGCTCCGGGACAGGTGAAGCTTTCTTT.

Only one count was recorded for this clone. The chain uses TRBV15 and TRBJ1-6; TRBD1 agrees at 8 bases. CDR1 is LNHNV and CDR2 is YYDKDF in the germline V gene (reference sequence). This CDR3 contains 18 residues. Losses at the gene ends were 0 bases for V and 8 bases for J; bases not matched to a gene: 12. CDR3: CATSRDLPVTGGHSPLHF. In nucleotides, the CDR3 is TGTGCCACCAGCAGAGATTTGCCCGTAACAGGGGGACATTCACCCCTCCACTTT.

The chain employs TRBV19 and TRBJ1-2; no clear D gene. The V and J ends lost 3 bases and 1 base respectively, with 12 bases between them. Per germline, CDR1 LNHDA and CDR2 SQIVND (reference sequence). The CDR3 totals 15 residues. In nucleotides, the CDR3 is TGTGCCAGTAGTATCGAAATCGGTATTAACTATGGCTACACCTTC. As protein: CASSIEIGINYGYTF.

The chain couples TRBV27 to TRBJ1-1; 7 bases agree with TRBD1. In germline, CDR1 is MNHEY, CDR2 SMNVEV (reference sequence). CDR3 length: 14 amino acids. Losses at the gene ends were 3 bases for V and 0 bases for J; bases not matched to a gene: 1. The CDR3 reads CASSLDRMNTEAFF. The CDR3 nucleotides read TGTGCCAGCAGTTTGGACAGGATGAACACTGAAGCTTTCTTT.

The V and J genes are TRBV10-3 and TRBJ1-5, with TRBD1 identical over 10 bases. Germline values: CDR1 ENHRY, CDR2 SYGVKD. V gave up 2 bases and J gave up 11 bases; unmatched junction bases: 15. The CDR3 has 17 amino acids. This CDR3 is CAISEPSGTGVQGAQHF. The CDR3 nucleotides are TGTGCCATCAGTGAGCCCTCTGGGACAGGGGTTCAGGGGGCCCAGCATTTT.